Each of the 20 T cell receptor beta chains below was sequenced from the same sample in a study of blood T cell repertoires in COVID-19. Sequenced by immunoSEQ multiplex PCR; TCRdb stores in-frame clones only, minus some. The table has 190,000 or so clones, roughly 90% seen once. Material: PBMCs or T cells enriched from blood (not recorded which). Receptor source: a woman aged 18-29 years who had recovered from COVID-19.

The rearrangement uses TRBV6-5 and TRBJ1-5; D gene ambiguous. The CDR3 is 15 amino acids. Germline V gene lookup returns CDR1 MNHEY and CDR2 SVGAGI. Trimming removed 2 bases at V and 1 base at J, with 9 bases between. The CDR3 loop reads CASSYAGNSNQPQHF. The CDR3 DNA reads TGTGCCAGCAGTTACGCAGGAAACAGCAATCAGCCCCAGCATTTT.

The V and J genes are TRBV7-9 and TRBJ1-1; 11 bases align to TRBD1. The CDR3 extends over 15 amino acids. Germline lookup yields CDR1 SEHNR and CDR2 FQNEAQ (reference sequence). V trimming: 5 bases; J trimming: 5 bases; junction bases outside the gene matches: 7. CDR3 nucleotide sequence: TGTGCCAGCAGCACGGACAGGGGGCGAGGGACTGAAGCTTTCTTT. Its translation is CASSTDRGRGTEAFF.

This sequence joins TRBV23-1 and TRBJ1-6; 8 nucleotides match TRBD1. TRBV23-1 has ORF status, its function being uncertain. CDR3 length equals 19 residues. V lost 4 bases and J lost 8; bases outside the gene matches: 19. DNA for the CDR3: TGCGCCAGCAGTCTTGACATAGGACAGGGAATAAATTGGGATTCACCCCTCCACTTT. Amino acid sequence: CASSLDIGQGINWDSPLHF.

V and J are TRBV3-1 (or the pseudogene TRBV3-2) and TRBJ1-3; D unclear. The V end lost 3 bases, the J end lost 3 bases, and 15 bases lay between the germline ends. Per the germline V gene, CDR1 is LGHDT and CDR2 is YNNKEL (reference sequence). The CDR3 sequence is 16 residues long. CDR3 DNA: TGTGCCAGCAGCCAGGTCGGTGCAGGCCGTGGAAACACCATATATTTT. Protein product: CASSQVGAGRGNTIYF.

A few counts support this clone. The chain employs TRBV7-2 and TRBJ1-2, with 7 positions matching TRBD1. From germline, CDR1 is SGHTA and CDR2 FQGNSA. V lost 2 bases, J lost 1 base, and 7 bases stayed unmatched. The CDR3 sequence is 16 residues long. CDR3 loop: CASSLQTGPSNYGYTF. CDR3 bases: TGTGCCAGCAGCTTACAGACAGGGCCGAGTAACTATGGCTACACCTTC.

This sequence joins TRBV2 and TRBJ2-7, with a possible D match to TRBD2 (8 bases). V was clipped by 4 bases and J by 2 bases, with 33 bases between them. The CDR3 is made up of 21 amino acids. Germline-derived CDR1 and CDR2 are SNHLY and FYNNEI. The CDR3 DNA reads TGTGCCAGCAGTGTTACAGCCCCCGGGACAGACGTAGCGGGACCGACCTACGAGCAGTACTTC. Protein sequence: CASSVTAPGTDVAGPTYEQYF.

This chain uses TRBV6-4 with TRBJ2-1; TRBD1 aligns across 10 bases. The V gene end was trimmed by 5 bases and the J gene end by 7 bases; junction bases not matched to a gene: 8. Germline V gene data show CDR1 as MRHNA and CDR2 as SNTAGT. The CDR3 is 15 residues long. The chain's CDR3 is CASSLGQGEVNEQFF. The CDR3 DNA follows: TGTGCCAGCAGTTTAGGACAGGGGGAGGTGAATGAGCAGTTCTTC.

J is TRBJ2-1 and V is TRBV19; D perhaps matches TRBD1 (7 bases). CDR3 size: 16 residues. V lost 4 bases and J lost 7, with 20 bases in between. The V gene's germline CDR1 is LNHDA and CDR2 SQIVND (reference sequence). The CDR3 loop is CASSTSSTGRINEQFF. The CDR3 DNA reads as TGTGCCAGTAGTACCTCCTCGACAGGGAGGATAAATGAGCAGTTCTTC.

The chain uses TRBV3-1 (or the pseudogene TRBV3-2) and TRBJ2-4; 9 nucleotides line up with TRBD1. Trimming at V came to 0 bases and at J to 3 bases, leaving 6 bases not matched to a gene. CDR1 is LGHDT, CDR2 YNNKEL, per germline (reference sequence). CDR3 size: 17 residues. The CDR3 DNA follows: TGTGCCAGCAGCCAAGAGGACAGGGGCTGGGGCAAAAACATTCAGTACTTC. It codes for CASSQEDRGWGKNIQYF.

The V call is TRBV28, the J call TRBJ2-3; D uncertain. Germline CDR1 reads MDHEN; CDR2 reads SYDVKM. V lost 1 base to trimming and J lost 0 bases, with 8 bases between them. CDR3 size: 15 residues. CDR3 coding DNA: TGTGCCAGCAGTTTATCCCGTTATAGCACAGATACGCAGTATTTT. Translated, it gives CASSLSRYSTDTQYF.

The chain links TRBV27 to TRBJ2-1; 9 bases are shared with TRBD2. The ends lost 6 bases at V and 5 bases at J; junction bases unmatched: 8. Per germline, CDR1 MNHEY and CDR2 SMNVEV (reference sequence). CDR3 length equals 15 residues. CDR3 residues: CASSRSGGPHNEQFF. The CDR3 bases are TGTGCCAGCAGCCGCAGCGGGGGGCCCCACAATGAGCAGTTCTTC.

Here the CDR3 DNA reads TGTGCCAGCAGCTTAGTGGGACAGGCCCATTATGGCTACACCTTC. Its translation is CASSLVGQAHYGYTF. The chain combines TRBV11-2 with TRBJ1-2; 8 bases align to TRBD1. This CDR3 region has 15 residues. The germline V gene has CDR1 SGHAT and CDR2 FQNNGV. Losses at the gene ends were 1 base for V and 5 bases for J; bases not matched to a gene: 6.

The chain has TRBV30 and TRBJ2-7; 7 bases fit TRBD1. Looked up from germline, CDR1 is GTSNPN and CDR2 is SVGIG (reference sequence). The CDR3 has 13 residues. V was clipped by 4 bases and J by 3 bases; unmatched bases: 6. Here the CDR3 DNA reads TGTGCCTGGAATGTAGGGACAGACTACGAGCAGTACTTC. It specifies CAWNVGTDYEQYF.

V usage is TRBV28 and J usage is TRBJ2-7, with TRBD1 identical over 7 bases. CDR1 is MDHEN and CDR2 is SYDVKM in the germline V gene. The CDR3 extends over 15 amino acids. Losses at the gene ends were 5 bases for V and 5 bases for J; bases not matched to a gene: 12. CDR3 region: CASSTPQTGRNEQYF. CDR3 nucleotides: TGTGCCAGCAGTACGCCCCAGACAGGGCGCAACGAGCAGTACTTC.

As DNA, the CDR3 is TGTGCCAGCAGTGGGTCGACCAGGTATGGTTCGGATGAAAAACTGTTTTTT. Translated: CASSGSTRYGSDEKLFF. This rearrangement joins TRBV25-1 to TRBJ1-4; no firm D call. V lost 4 bases and J lost 6, with 21 bases in between. The CDR3 consists of 17 residues. CDR1 MGHDK and CDR2 SYGVNS come from the germline V gene.

This chain connects TRBV29-1 to TRBJ1-2; D remains ambiguous. Germline V lookup: CDR1 SQVTM, CDR2 ANQGSEA. The CDR3 extends over 14 amino acids. V was pared by 4 bases and J by 2 bases, with 14 bases between. CDR3 coding DNA: TGCAGCGTTGTTCAGCACAGAATGAACTATGGCTACACCTTC. This encodes CSVVQHRMNYGYTF.

The gene calls are TRBV6-4 and TRBJ2-3; 9 bases line up with TRBD2. The V segment lost 3 bases and the J segment 3 bases; nucleotides outside the gene matches: 4. The germline gives CDR1 MRHNA, CDR2 SNTAGT. This CDR3 region has 15 residues. CDR3 bases: TGTGCCAGCAGTGAGCAGCGGGGGGATACAGATACGCAGTATTTT. Its protein is CASSEQRGDTDTQYF.

The chain links TRBV12-3 or TRBV12-4 to TRBJ2-5; D is possibly TRBD2 (7 bases). The CDR3 is 13 residues long. The V and J ends lost 8 bases and 5 bases respectively, with 15 bases between them. CDR3 residues: CASSPRGAETQYF. The DNA for the CDR3 is TGTGCCAGCTCCCCCCGGGGGGCGGAGACCCAGTACTTC.

The V gene is TRBV15, the J gene TRBJ1-4; D remains ambiguous. Germline V lookup: CDR1 LNHNV, CDR2 YYDKDF (reference sequence). V dropped 1 base and J dropped 8 bases, with 11 bases sitting between them. The CDR3 length is 14 residues. In DNA form, the CDR3 reads TGTGCCACCAGCAGAGGACCTGCGGGCGAAAAACTGTTTTTT. It yields the protein CATSRGPAGEKLFF. Using reference TRBV15 and TRBJ1-4 for the parts outside the CDR3, the full variable domain is DAMVIQNPRYQVTQFGKPVTLSCSQTLNHNVMYWYQQKSSQAPKLLFHYYDKDFNNEADTPDNFQSRRPNTSFCFLDIRSPGLGDTAMYLCATSRGPAGEKLFFGSGTQLSVL.

The chain combines TRBV30 with TRBJ1-1, with D perhaps matching TRBD1 (6 bases). V was cut by 7 bases and J by 3 bases, with 15 bases left in between. The CDR3 totals 13 residues. From germline, CDR1 is GTSNPN and CDR2 SVGIG (reference sequence). The CDR3 DNA follows: TGTGCCTTCCTAAGGGGGAAGGACACTGAAGCTTTCTTT. The encoded protein is CAFLRGKDTEAFF. Full variable domain (rest looked up from reference TRBV30 and TRBJ1-1): SQTIHQWPATLVQPVGSPLSLECTVEGTSNPNLYWYRQAAGRGLQLLFYSVGIGQISSEVPQNLSASRPQDRQFILSSKKLLLSDSGFYLCAFLRGKDTEAFFGQGTRLTVV.